The sample holds a few counts of the clone carrying this T cell receptor (beta chain). Antigen specificity is unknown. The sample comes from a study of post-analysis software for immune sequencing data. Study details: Disease trajectories encompassed relapsing-remitting, secondary progressive and progressive-relapsing multiple sclerosis. Whole-study results and caveats: TRBV segments more frequent in patients than in controls numbered roughly five and included TRBV5-6, TRBV5-1 and TRBV20-1. Among multiple sclerosis patients, normalized Chao1 diversity was significantly below that of controls.

Included in the TCR beta cDNA libraries were unique molecular identifiers. One entry per CDR3 protein, called by TCRdb with MiXCR from the PCR reads. This sample has some 700,000 distinct CDR3 sequences, with 55% to 60% found just once. The CDR3 spans 14 residues. The V gene lost 3 bases and the J gene lost 2 bases, with 9 bases spanning the gap. Per germline, CDR1 SGHTA and CDR2 FQGNSA. Sequenced material: blood. The receptor was derived from a girl aged 2-10 years with multiple sclerosis. V is TRBV7-2 and J is TRBJ2-3; D is perhaps TRBD2 (6 bases). The CDR3 DNA is TGTGCCAGCAGCTTCGGGGGATACACAGATACGCAGTATTTT. Residues: CASSFGGYTDTQYF.